This T cell receptor beta chain originates from a study of tumor T cells in aggressive B-cell lymphoma. Trimming took 5 bases from V and 10 from J, leaving 22 bases between them. This CDR3 is built from 15 residues. Germline-derived CDR1 and CDR2 are SGHVS and FQNEAQ. Sequenced by immunoSEQ multiplex PCR; TCRdb stores in-frame clones only, minus some. The sample consists of 3,100 or so clones, roughly 92% of them appearing once. The source is an adult with diffuse large B cell lymphoma. The chain has TRBV7-8 and TRBJ2-3; a weak D match, TRBD2 (6 bases). Sequencing was done on a sample of tumor tissue. CDR3 sequence (DNA): TGTGCCAGCAGCCTCCGGGACTTCAGTCTTGGTGCGCAGTATTTT. It yields the protein CASSLRDFSLGAQYF. Supplemented by reference TRBV7-8 and TRBJ2-3, the full variable domain reads GAGVSQSPRYKVAKRGQDVALRCDPISGHVSLFWYQQALGQGPEFLTYFQNEAQLDKSGLPSDRFFAERPEGSVSTLKIQRTQQEDSAVYLCASSLRDFSLGAQYFGPGTRLTVL.